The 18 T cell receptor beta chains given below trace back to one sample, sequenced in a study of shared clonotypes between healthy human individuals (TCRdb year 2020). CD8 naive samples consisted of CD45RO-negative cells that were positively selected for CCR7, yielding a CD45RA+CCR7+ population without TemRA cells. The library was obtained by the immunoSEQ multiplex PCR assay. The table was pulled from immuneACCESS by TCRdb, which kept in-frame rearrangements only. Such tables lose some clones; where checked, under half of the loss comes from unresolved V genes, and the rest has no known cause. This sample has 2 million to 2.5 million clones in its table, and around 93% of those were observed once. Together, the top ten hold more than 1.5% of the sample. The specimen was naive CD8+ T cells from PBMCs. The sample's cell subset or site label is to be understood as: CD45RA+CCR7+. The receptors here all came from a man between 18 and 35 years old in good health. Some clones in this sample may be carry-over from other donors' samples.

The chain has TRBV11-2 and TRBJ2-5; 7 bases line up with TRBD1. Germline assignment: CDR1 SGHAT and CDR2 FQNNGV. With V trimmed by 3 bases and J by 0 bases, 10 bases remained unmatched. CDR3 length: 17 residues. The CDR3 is CASSLTWTGLYQETQYF. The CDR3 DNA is TGTGCCAGCAGCTTGACCTGGACAGGATTGTACCAAGAGACCCAGTACTTC.

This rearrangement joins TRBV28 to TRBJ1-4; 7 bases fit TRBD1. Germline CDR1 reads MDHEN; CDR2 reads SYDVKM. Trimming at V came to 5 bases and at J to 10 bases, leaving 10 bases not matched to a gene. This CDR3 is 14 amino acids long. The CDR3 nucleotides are TGTGCCAGCAGTAAACAGGGGTGGAGGGGAAAACTGTTTTTT. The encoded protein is CASSKQGWRGKLFF.

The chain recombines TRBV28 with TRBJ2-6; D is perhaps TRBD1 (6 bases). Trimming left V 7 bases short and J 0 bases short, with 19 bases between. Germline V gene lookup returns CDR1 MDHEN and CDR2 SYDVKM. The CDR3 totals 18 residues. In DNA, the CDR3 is TGTGCCAGCACCAACCCGACAGGAGACTACTCTGGGGCCAACGTCCTGACTTTC. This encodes CASTNPTGDYSGANVLTF.

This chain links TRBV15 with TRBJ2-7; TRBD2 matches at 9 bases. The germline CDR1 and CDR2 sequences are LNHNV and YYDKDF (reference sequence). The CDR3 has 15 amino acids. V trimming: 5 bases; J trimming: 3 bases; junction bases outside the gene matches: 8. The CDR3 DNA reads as TGTGCCACCAGCTTCCCTGCGACTAGCGGCTACGAGCAGTACTTC. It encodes CATSFPATSGYEQYF.

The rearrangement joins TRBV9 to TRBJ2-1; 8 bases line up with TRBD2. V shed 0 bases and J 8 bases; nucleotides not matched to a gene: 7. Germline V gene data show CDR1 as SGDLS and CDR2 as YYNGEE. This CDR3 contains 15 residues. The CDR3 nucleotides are TGTGCCAGCAGCGTAGCAGGACTAGCCCCCCATGAGCAGTTCTTC. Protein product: CASSVAGLAPHEQFF.

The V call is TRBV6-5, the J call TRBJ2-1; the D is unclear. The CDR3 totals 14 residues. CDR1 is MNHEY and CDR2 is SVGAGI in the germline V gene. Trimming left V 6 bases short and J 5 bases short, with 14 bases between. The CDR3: CASSLLDGNNEQFF. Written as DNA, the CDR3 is TGTGCCAGCAGCTTATTAGATGGTAACAATGAGCAGTTCTTC.

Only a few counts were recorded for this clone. CDR3: CSVDASGTGVYGYTF. The CDR3 DNA sequence: TGCAGCGTTGATGCATCCGGGACAGGGGTCTATGGCTACACCTTC. This chain uses TRBV29-1 with TRBJ1-2; 10 positions agree with TRBD1. V shed 3 bases, J shed 4 bases, and the junction held 8 bases outside the gene matches. This CDR3 contains 15 residues. The germline gives CDR1 SQVTM, CDR2 ANQGSEA.

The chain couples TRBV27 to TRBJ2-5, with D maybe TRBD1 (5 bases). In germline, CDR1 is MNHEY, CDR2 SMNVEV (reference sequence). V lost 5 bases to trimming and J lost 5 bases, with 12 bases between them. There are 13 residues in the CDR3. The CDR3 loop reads CASSPDTGETQYF. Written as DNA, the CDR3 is TGTGCCAGCAGTCCGGACACCGGGGAGACCCAGTACTTC.

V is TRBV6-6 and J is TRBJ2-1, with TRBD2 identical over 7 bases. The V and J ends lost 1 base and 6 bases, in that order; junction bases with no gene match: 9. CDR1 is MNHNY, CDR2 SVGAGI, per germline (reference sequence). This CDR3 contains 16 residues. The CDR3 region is CASSYLGGRGINEQFF. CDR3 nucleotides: TGTGCCAGCAGTTACTTGGGCGGGAGAGGTATCAATGAGCAGTTCTTC.

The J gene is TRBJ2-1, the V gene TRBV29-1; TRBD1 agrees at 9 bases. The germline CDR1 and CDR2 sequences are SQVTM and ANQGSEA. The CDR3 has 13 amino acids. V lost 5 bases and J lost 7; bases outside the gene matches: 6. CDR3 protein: CSVRDRVRNEQFF. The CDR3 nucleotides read TGCAGCGTTCGGGACAGGGTAAGAAATGAGCAGTTCTTC.

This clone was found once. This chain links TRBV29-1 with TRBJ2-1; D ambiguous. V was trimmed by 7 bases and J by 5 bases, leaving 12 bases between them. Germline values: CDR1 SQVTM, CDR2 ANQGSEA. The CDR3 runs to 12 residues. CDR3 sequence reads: CSGGSGNNEQFF. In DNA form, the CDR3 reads TGCAGCGGAGGATCCGGAAACAATGAGCAGTTCTTC.

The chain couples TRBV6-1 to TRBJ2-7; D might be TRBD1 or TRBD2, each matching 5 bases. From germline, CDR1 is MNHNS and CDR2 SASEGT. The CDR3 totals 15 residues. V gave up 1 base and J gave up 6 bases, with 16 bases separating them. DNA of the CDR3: TGTGCCAGCAGTGAAGTGGGGGTTCCGGACCGCGAGCAGTACTTC. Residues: CASSEVGVPDREQYF.

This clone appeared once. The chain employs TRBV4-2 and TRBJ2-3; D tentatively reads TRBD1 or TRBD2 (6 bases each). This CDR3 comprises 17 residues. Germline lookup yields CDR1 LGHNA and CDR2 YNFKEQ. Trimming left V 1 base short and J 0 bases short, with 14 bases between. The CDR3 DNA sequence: TGTGCCAGCAGCCAAGGGGGGCCCAGCGGGAGCACAGATACGCAGTATTTT. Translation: CASSQGGPSGSTDTQYF.

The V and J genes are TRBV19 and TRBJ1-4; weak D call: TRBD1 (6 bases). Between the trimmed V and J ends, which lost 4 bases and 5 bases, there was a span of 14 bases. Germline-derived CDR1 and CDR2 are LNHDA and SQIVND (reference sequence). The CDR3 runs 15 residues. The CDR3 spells CASSSRDIQNEKLFF. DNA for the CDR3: TGTGCCAGTAGTAGCCGGGACATCCAAAATGAAAAACTGTTTTTT.

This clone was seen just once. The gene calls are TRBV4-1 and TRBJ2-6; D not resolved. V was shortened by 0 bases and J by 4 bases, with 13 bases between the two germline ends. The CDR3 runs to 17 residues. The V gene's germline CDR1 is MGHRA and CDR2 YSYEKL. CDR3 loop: CASSQDGISAGANVLTF. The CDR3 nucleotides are TGCGCCAGCAGCCAAGATGGGATTTCTGCGGGGGCCAACGTCCTGACTTTC.

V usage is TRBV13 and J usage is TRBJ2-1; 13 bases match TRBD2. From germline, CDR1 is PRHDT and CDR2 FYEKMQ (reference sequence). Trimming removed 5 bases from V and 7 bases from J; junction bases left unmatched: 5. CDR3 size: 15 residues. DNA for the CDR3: TGTGCCAGCAGCCCCTGGACTAGCGGGAGTAATGAGCAGTTCTTC. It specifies CASSPWTSGSNEQFF.

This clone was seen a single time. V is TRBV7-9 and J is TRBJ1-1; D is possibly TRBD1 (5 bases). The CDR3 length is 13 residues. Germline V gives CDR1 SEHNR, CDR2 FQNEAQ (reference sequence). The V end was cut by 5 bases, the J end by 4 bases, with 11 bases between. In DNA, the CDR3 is TGTGCCAGCAGCGCTTTTGGGGGCACTGAAGCTTTCTTT. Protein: CASSAFGGTEAFF.

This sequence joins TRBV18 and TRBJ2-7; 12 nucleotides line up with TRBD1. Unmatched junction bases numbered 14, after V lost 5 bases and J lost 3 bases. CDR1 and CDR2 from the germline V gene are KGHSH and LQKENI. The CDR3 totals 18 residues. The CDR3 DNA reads TGTGCCAGCTCAGACAGGCCGGGGACAGGGGGCCTTTTCTACGAGCAGTACTTC. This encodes CASSDRPGTGGLFYEQYF.